The 20 T cell receptor beta chains in this list originate from one sample, sequenced in a study of blood T cell repertoires in COVID-19 (dated by TCRdb to the early 2020s). The library was prepared using the immunoSEQ multiplex PCR assay. The immuneACCESS repertoire file appears here via TCRdb, limited to in-frame rearrangements. These files lack a portion of the clones; in checked studies, under half of the deficit traces to unresolved V genes, and the cause of the others is not known. This sample is represented by around 63,000 clones; 86% of them were singletons. The ten biggest clones cover 1% to 1.5% of the sample. Sample: peripheral blood. These receptors were collected from a woman older than 75 with acute or convalescent COVID-19.

The chain links TRBV19 to TRBJ2-3; the D is unclear. The CDR3 contains 15 residues. Between the trimmed V and J ends, which lost 4 bases and 0 bases, there was a span of 11 bases. Per the germline V gene, CDR1 is LNHDA and CDR2 is SQIVND (reference sequence). The CDR3 bases are TGTGCCAGTAGTAATCTTTATACTAGCACAGATACGCAGTATTTT. Translating gives CASSNLYTSTDTQYF.

The chain uses TRBV30 and TRBJ2-6; TRBD2 might be the D (7 bases). This CDR3 spans 14 amino acids. The germline gives CDR1 GTSNPN, CDR2 SVGIG (reference sequence). V was shortened by 0 bases and J by 9 bases, with 12 bases between the two germline ends. This chain's CDR3 is CAWSVTGGRNVLTF. As DNA, the CDR3 is TGTGCCTGGAGTGTAACCGGGGGGCGCAACGTCCTGACTTTC.

The rearrangement joins TRBV3-1 (or the pseudogene TRBV3-2) to TRBJ1-1; D gene uncertain. The germline CDR1 and CDR2 sequences are LGHDT and YNNKEL (reference sequence). The ends were cut back, 4 bases at V and 0 bases at J, with 18 bases in the middle. The CDR3 covers 17 residues. The CDR3 DNA reads as TGTGCCAGCAGCCCCAAGCTCGACTTAGAGATGAACACTGAAGCTTTCTTT. It translates to CASSPKLDLEMNTEAFF.

This chain uses TRBV9 with TRBJ2-3; TRBD2 matches 9 bases. Germline lookup yields CDR1 SGDLS and CDR2 YYNGEE. This CDR3 is built from 16 residues. With V trimmed by 2 bases and J by 5 bases, 9 bases remained unmatched. Here the CDR3 reads CASSVPRAGGLDTQYF. The CDR3 nucleotides are TGTGCCAGCAGCGTTCCGAGGGCGGGGGGGCTAGATACGCAGTATTTT.

The V call is TRBV30, the J call TRBJ1-2; 7 bases match TRBD1. The CDR3 consists of 12 residues. Looked up from germline, CDR1 is GTSNPN and CDR2 is SVGIG (reference sequence). V lost 4 bases and J lost 6; bases outside the gene matches: 5. CDR3: CAWKLGGNGYTF. In DNA, the CDR3 is TGTGCCTGGAAATTAGGGGGCAATGGCTACACCTTC.

The chain joins TRBV9 to TRBJ2-5; 10 nucleotides match TRBD2. Germline V lookup: CDR1 SGDLS, CDR2 YYNGEE. Germline trimming cut 2 bases from V and 2 bases from J; bases unmatched to any gene: 3. The CDR3 has 15 residues. In nucleotides, the CDR3 is TGTGCCAGCAGCGTGATGGGACTAGCGCAAGAGACCCAGTACTTC. Amino acid sequence: CASSVMGLAQETQYF.

This chain connects TRBV4-2 to TRBJ1-3; TRBD1 matches 11 bases. V was clipped by 4 bases and J by 3 bases; unmatched bases: 5. The CDR3 extends over 16 amino acids. Germline V gene lookup returns CDR1 LGHNA and CDR2 YNFKEQ. In DNA form, the CDR3 reads TGTGCCAGCAGCCGTTCCGGGACAGGGGGTGGAAACACCATATATTTT. Its protein is CASSRSGTGGGNTIYF.

The chain carries TRBV18 and TRBJ2-5; 11 nucleotides agree with TRBD1. The CDR3 length is 15 residues. Trimming cost V 5 bases and J 5 bases; bases outside gene matches: 7. The germline gives CDR1 KGHSH, CDR2 LQKENI. This chain's CDR3 is CASSIGQGAEETQYF. CDR3 sequence (DNA): TGTGCCAGCTCAATTGGACAGGGGGCCGAGGAGACCCAGTACTTC. Combining the CDR3 with reference TRBV18 and TRBJ2-5 gives the whole variable domain NAGVMQNPRHLVRRRGQEARLRCSPMKGHSHVYWYRQLPEEGLKFMVYLQKENIIDESGMPKERFSAEFPKEGPSILRIQQVVRGDSAAYFCASSIGQGAEETQYFGPGTRLLVL.

The rearrangement uses TRBV5-4 and TRBJ2-3; weak D call: TRBD2 (6 bases). CDR1 and CDR2 from the germline V gene are SGHNT and YYREEE (reference sequence). V was clipped by 4 bases and J by 4 bases, with 13 bases between them. The CDR3 sequence is 14 residues long. This chain's CDR3 is CASSPGLWADTQYF. The DNA for the CDR3 is TGTGCCAGCAGCCCGGGACTCTGGGCAGATACGCAGTATTTT. Based on the CDR3 plus reference TRBV5-4 and TRBJ2-3, the full variable domain is ETGVTQSPTHLIKTRGQQVTLRCSSQSGHNTVSWYQQALGQGPQFIFQYYREEENGRGNFPPRFSGLQFPNYSSELNVNALELDDSALYLCASSPGLWADTQYFGPGTRLTVL.

This sequence joins TRBV19 and TRBJ1-1; D is ambiguous. The CDR3 consists of 14 residues. The ends were cut back, 3 bases at V and 1 base at J, with 9 bases in the middle. Germline-derived CDR1 and CDR2 are LNHDA and SQIVND (reference sequence). The CDR3 nucleotides are TGTGCCAGTAGTATTGGCGGTGGGAACACTGAAGCTTTCTTT. Translation gives CASSIGGGNTEAFF.

This clone was seen only once. V and J are TRBV19 and TRBJ1-4; 7 bases agree with TRBD1. The CDR3 sequence is 14 residues long. Per the germline V gene, CDR1 is LNHDA and CDR2 is SQIVND (reference sequence). The V segment lost 7 bases and the J segment 2 bases; nucleotides outside the gene matches: 4. CDR3 in DNA: TGTGCCAGTACACAGGGGCTTACTAATGAAAAACTGTTTTTT. This sequence encodes CASTQGLTNEKLFF.

The V gene is TRBV6-5, the J gene TRBJ1-6; no clear D gene. From germline, CDR1 is MNHEY and CDR2 SVGAGI. Between the trimmed V and J ends, which lost 0 bases and 5 bases, there was a span of 8 bases. This CDR3 region has 15 residues. The CDR3 region is CASSYSELNNSPLHF. In DNA, the CDR3 is TGTGCCAGCAGTTACTCAGAACTCAATAATTCACCCCTCCACTTT.

This chain links TRBV5-4 with TRBJ2-2; TRBD2 matches 12 bases. CDR1 SGHNT and CDR2 YYREEE come from the germline V gene (reference sequence). This CDR3 is built from 16 residues. V was clipped by 3 bases and J by 6 bases; unmatched bases: 6. The CDR3 spells CASSSGTSGGSGELFF. The DNA for the CDR3 is TGTGCCAGCAGCTCCGGAACTAGCGGGGGGTCCGGGGAGCTGTTTTTT.

The rearrangement links TRBV11-2 to TRBJ2-7; TRBD1 matches at 11 bases. Germline assignment: CDR1 SGHAT and CDR2 FQNNGV. V lost 5 bases and J lost 0; bases outside the gene matches: 9. This CDR3 contains 17 residues. CDR3 bases: TGTGCCAGCAGCCCAACGTCCGGGACAGGGGGCTCCTACGAGCAGTACTTC. As protein: CASSPTSGTGGSYEQYF.

The gene calls are TRBV4-1 and TRBJ1-4; D is uncertain. V was trimmed by 1 base and J by 0 bases, leaving 12 bases between them. CDR3 length: 17 amino acids. Germline V CDR1 and CDR2: MGHRA, YSYEKL. As DNA, the CDR3 is TGCGCCAGCAGCCAAGTGGTTAGCTTTGCAACTAATGAAAAACTGTTTTTT. Protein product: CASSQVVSFATNEKLFF.

The CDR3 sequence: CASSYATQSGIYGYTF. As DNA, the CDR3 is TGCGCCAGCAGCTACGCGACACAATCCGGGATATATGGCTACACCTTC. The chain links TRBV5-1 to TRBJ1-2; D not resolved. The CDR3 has 16 amino acids. In germline, CDR1 is SGHRS, CDR2 YFSETQ. Trimming cost V 3 bases and J 5 bases, with 20 bases left between them.

This clone was seen once. This rearrangement joins TRBV12-3 or TRBV12-4 to TRBJ2-7; D call uncertain. The V end was cut by 6 bases, the J end by 4 bases, with 10 bases between. CDR3 length: 12 residues. CDR3 nucleotides: TGTGCCAGCAGACGCGATTCTTACGAGCAGTACTTC. Its protein product is CASRRDSYEQYF.

This clone was detected a few times. The rearrangement links TRBV7-8 to TRBJ1-1, with TRBD1 identical over 9 bases. This CDR3 contains 15 residues. Germline V gives CDR1 SGHVS, CDR2 FQNEAQ. Losses at the gene ends were 3 bases for V and 1 base for J; bases not matched to a gene: 3. The CDR3 loop reads CASSFRTGANTEAFF. CDR3 bases: TGTGCCAGCAGCTTCCGGACAGGGGCGAACACTGAAGCTTTCTTT.

The rearrangement links TRBV24-1 to TRBJ2-5, with D tentatively TRBD1 (5 bases). The CDR3 runs to 14 residues. The V gene lost 3 bases and the J gene lost 4 bases, with 11 bases spanning the gap. Germline CDR1 is KGHDR and CDR2 is SFDVKD. This chain's CDR3 is CATSDPTDPETQYF. CDR3 DNA sequence: TGTGCCACCAGTGATCCGACAGACCCAGAGACCCAGTACTTC.

The gene calls are TRBV25-1 and TRBJ1-2; D is perhaps TRBD1 (5 bases). The germline V gene encodes CDR1 MGHDK and CDR2 SYGVNS. This CDR3 has 15 residues. V was trimmed by 5 bases and J by 3 bases, leaving 16 bases between them. The CDR3 DNA follows: TGTGCCAGCAGTAGTTTTTCCGGGGGAGACTATGGCTACACCTTC. This codes for CASSSFSGGDYGYTF.